This T cell receptor (beta chain) is from a study of cytomegalovirus exposure and HLA in healthy donors. The PCR was carried out with 60 Vbeta primers and 13 Jbeta primers. Method: immunoSEQ multiplex PCR; TCRdb's copy keeps in-frame clones and lacks some. The sample gives some 35,000 clones, roughly 69% of which show up once; approximately 6.1% is in the top ten. Comments on this clone: Its antigen is unidentified.

Per the germline V gene, CDR1 is MNHEY and CDR2 is SVGAGI. The CDR3 sequence is 15 residues long. J lost 1 base, V lost 5 bases, and 5 bases had no gene match. The study, taken as a whole, reports: Accurate prediction of HLA-A and HLA-B alleles (for most subjects) was reportedly achieved from TCR beta sequences. Among TCR beta chains of equal frequency, HLA-associated ones were more clonally expanded in a later analysis.

The origin of this receptor is a man aged 30 to 45 in good health and CMV-seronegative. Sequenced material: PBMCs. The chain combines TRBV6-5 with TRBJ2-7; the match to TRBD2 covers 10 bases. This CDR3 is CASSTGLAASYEQYF. The CDR3 bases are TGTGCCAGCAGTACAGGACTAGCGGCATCCTACGAGCAGTACTTC.